The 7 T cell receptor beta chains below come from one sample, sequenced in a study of cytomegalovirus exposure and HLA in healthy donors. This PCR relied on a set of 60 Vbeta primers and 13 Jbeta primers. Profiled with immunoSEQ multiplex PCR; TCRdb holds only in-frame clones, not every one. The repertoire has about 160,000 clones, roughly 76% of them found once; the top ten carry around 1.4%. The specimen was PBMCs. All receptors derive from a man aged 55 to 70 in good health and CMV-seronegative.

The V call is TRBV6-5, the J call TRBJ2-1; maybe TRBD2 (5 bases). CDR1 is MNHEY, CDR2 SVGAGI, per germline. The CDR3 runs 15 residues. Trimming cost V 2 bases and J 5 bases, with 13 bases left between them. The CDR3 coding sequence is TGTGCCAGCAGTTACGCCCGTCGGGGAAACAATGAGCAGTTCTTC. Residues: CASSYARRGNNEQFF.

Regarding this clone: Other DNA sequences in this specimen translate into the identical CDR3. This chain joins TRBV5-1 and TRBJ1-1; the match to TRBD1 covers 7 bases. V trimming: 5 bases; J trimming: 2 bases; junction bases outside the gene matches: 6. This CDR3 comprises 14 residues. Germline CDR1 reads SGHRS; CDR2 reads YFSETQ. The DNA of the CDR3 is TGCGCCAGCAGACCCGGACAGGTTAACACTGAAGCTTTCTTT. This sequence encodes CASRPGQVNTEAFF. Full variable domain (rest looked up from reference TRBV5-1 and TRBJ1-1): KAGVTQTPRYLIKTRGQQVTLSCSPISGHRSVSWYQQTPGQGLQFLFEYFSETQRNKGNFPGRFSGRQFSNSRSEMNVSTLELGDSALYLCASRPGQVNTEAFFGQGTRLTVV.

The V and J genes are TRBV6-1 and TRBJ2-2; 9 bases match TRBD2. Per the germline V gene, CDR1 is MNHNS and CDR2 is SASEGT. The CDR3 has 18 residues. Losses at the gene ends were 2 bases for V and 1 base for J; bases not matched to a gene: 8. The DNA of the CDR3 is TGTGCCAGCAGTGAATTCCCTCTAGCGGGGTGGAACACCGGGGAGCTGTTTTTT. Translating it yields CASSEFPLAGWNTGELFF.

As regards this clone: The junction departs from the called germline gene at one end, perhaps through a read error. The chain couples TRBV7-9 to TRBJ2-7, with D possibly TRBD1 on 7 matching bases. Germline V gene data show CDR1 as SEHNR and CDR2 as FQNEAQ (reference sequence). The CDR3 runs 14 residues. As DNA, the CDR3 is TGTTCCAGCAGCCCTAGACAGGGACTCTACGAGCAGTACTTC. Translation gives CSSSPRQGLYEQYF.

The chain uses TRBV28 and TRBJ2-7; perhaps TRBD2 as D (6 bases). The CDR3 is 18 amino acids. The germline CDR1 and CDR2 sequences are MDHEN and SYDVKM. Trimming cost V 3 bases and J 0 bases, with 21 bases left between them. CDR3 in DNA: TGTGCCAGCAGTTTGAAGGCGGCTCTAGCGTTAAGCTCCTACGAGCAGTACTTC. It translates to CASSLKAALALSSYEQYF.

The genes are TRBV9 and TRBJ2-4; D call uncertain. Germline-derived CDR1 and CDR2 are SGDLS and YYNGEE. V was clipped by 0 bases and J by 5 bases, with 9 bases between them. The CDR3 extends over 14 amino acids. CDR3 in DNA: TGTGCCAGCAGCGTAGCTAACACAGAAAACATTCAGTACTTC. It is translated as CASSVANTENIQYF.

CDR3 in DNA: TGTGCCAGCAGCGTATCAACAGGTTACGAGCAGTACTTC. Its protein is CASSVSTGYEQYF. The chain recombines TRBV9 with TRBJ2-7; possibly TRBD1 for D (5 bases). CDR3 size: 13 residues. Germline values: CDR1 SGDLS, CDR2 YYNGEE. The V and J ends lost 1 base and 4 bases respectively, with 9 bases between them.